Listed here are 32 T cell receptor beta chains from one sample, sequenced in a study of blood T cell repertoires in COVID-19. The table came from immunoSEQ multiplex PCR; TCRdb's copy has only in-frame clones and leaves some out. The table shows about 240,000 clones, with around 80% occurring only once. Material for sequencing was peripheral blood. Source of these receptors: a young woman with acute or convalescent COVID-19.

The V and J genes are TRBV3-1 (or the pseudogene TRBV3-2) and TRBJ1-6; TRBD1 agrees at 7 bases. The V segment lost 3 bases and the J segment 7 bases; nucleotides outside the gene matches: 9. Germline V gives CDR1 LGHDT, CDR2 YNNKEL (reference sequence). This CDR3 comprises 16 residues. The DNA of the CDR3 is TGTGCCAGCAGCCATACAGGGGCGGGTTACAATTCACCCCTCCACTTT. It encodes CASSHTGAGYNSPLHF.

The table lists this clone with a count of one. The chain recombines TRBV5-6 with TRBJ1-2; 7 bases align to TRBD1. The junction had 4 bases not matched to a gene; V was cut back by 1 base and J by 4 bases. Germline V gene data show CDR1 as SGHDT and CDR2 as YYEEEE. This CDR3 has 14 amino acids. The chain's CDR3 is CASSLKGAGYGYTF. CDR3 sequence (DNA): TGTGCCAGCAGCTTGAAGGGGGCGGGCTATGGCTACACCTTC.

V is TRBV19 and J is TRBJ2-5; D might be TRBD2 (5 bases). The CDR3 extends over 15 amino acids. Trimming left V 1 base short and J 2 bases short, with 11 bases between. CDR1 and CDR2 from the germline V gene are LNHDA and SQIVND (reference sequence). The CDR3 DNA reads TGTGCCAGTAGTATAGGGGCGGGTTCTCAAGAGACCCAGTACTTC. The encoded protein is CASSIGAGSQETQYF.

This chain joins TRBV19 and TRBJ1-2, with 10 nucleotides matching TRBD1. CDR3 length: 15 residues. The germline V gene encodes CDR1 LNHDA and CDR2 SQIVND (reference sequence). Trimming at V came to 7 bases and at J to 5 bases, leaving 10 bases not matched to a gene. The CDR3 loop reads CASNPGQGVSYGYTF. The CDR3 region has the DNA TGTGCCAGTAACCCTGGACAGGGGGTGAGTTATGGCTACACCTTC.

The chain employs TRBV7-6 and TRBJ2-3; D is unresolved. Germline V CDR1 and CDR2: SGHVS, FNYEAQ. V gave up 5 bases and J gave up 2 bases, with 5 bases separating them. The CDR3 is made up of 12 amino acids. The DNA of the CDR3 is TGTGCCAGCAGCGAGATCACAGATACGCAGTATTTT. This gives the protein CASSEITDTQYF.

The genes are TRBV29-1 and TRBJ1-1; TRBD1 matches 7 bases. This CDR3 has 12 amino acids. Germline V lookup: CDR1 SQVTM, CDR2 ANQGSEA. Unmatched junction bases numbered 5, after V lost 3 bases and J lost 7 bases. CDR3 region: CSVDAAGGEAFF. In DNA form, the CDR3 reads TGCAGCGTTGATGCCGCAGGGGGTGAAGCTTTCTTT. The full variable domain, rest sourced from reference TRBV29-1 and TRBJ1-1, is SAVISQKPSRDICQRGTSLTIQCQVDSQVTMMFWYRQQPGQSLTLIATANQGSEATYESGFVIDKFPISRPNLTFSTLTVSNMSPEDSSIYLCSVDAAGGEAFFGQGTRLTVV.

J is TRBJ2-7 and V is TRBV14; TRBD1 matches 7 bases. CDR3 size: 15 residues. V lost 4 bases, J lost 2 bases, and 8 bases stayed unmatched. Germline CDR1 is SGHDN and CDR2 is FVKESK. CDR3 in amino acids: CASSPRDRETYEQYF. CDR3 nucleotide sequence: TGTGCCAGCAGCCCCCGGGACAGAGAAACCTACGAGCAGTACTTC.

This clone was seen just once. The gene calls are TRBV7-3 and TRBJ2-2, with 7 positions matching TRBD1. Trimming at V came to 0 bases and at J to 3 bases, leaving 7 bases not matched to a gene. The germline CDR1 and CDR2 sequences are SGHTA and FQGTGA. The CDR3 runs to 17 residues. CDR3 sequence reads: CASSLTSQGKDTGELFF. For the CDR3, the DNA is TGTGCCAGCAGCTTAACGTCACAGGGGAAGGACACCGGGGAGCTGTTTTTT. The full variable domain, rest sourced from reference TRBV7-3 and TRBJ2-2, is GAGVSQTPSNKVTEKGKYVELRCDPISGHTALYWYRQSLGQGPEFLIYFQGTGAADDSGLPNDRFFAVRPEGSVSTLKIQRTERGDSAVYLCASSLTSQGKDTGELFFGEGSRLTVL.

The rearrangement joins TRBV6-5 to TRBJ1-3; 9 positions match TRBD1. This CDR3 has 14 amino acids. The V and J ends lost 8 bases and 0 bases, in that order; junction bases with no gene match: 2. Germline values: CDR1 MNHEY, CDR2 SVGAGI. For the CDR3, the DNA is TGTGCCAGCCTGACAGGGGGCTCTGGAAACACCATATATTTT. This translates into CASLTGGSGNTIYF.

Comments on this clone: An end of the junction differs from the germline gene, which may be a read error. The chain carries TRBV3-1 (or the pseudogene TRBV3-2) and TRBJ1-3, with 9 nucleotides matching TRBD1. This CDR3 spans 13 amino acids. The germline gives CDR1 LGHDT, CDR2 YNNKEL (reference sequence). The CDR3 DNA reads TGTGCCAGCAGCCAAATAGCGGACAGGGGCTTAGATTTT. This gives the protein CASSQIADRGLDF.

This sequence joins TRBV6-4 and TRBJ2-3, with D possibly matching TRBD2 (5 bases). The CDR3 runs 16 residues. V lost 8 bases and J lost 3, with 21 bases in between. The germline V gene encodes CDR1 MRHNA and CDR2 SNTAGT. The CDR3 loop reads CASSPSTAEGTDTQYF. The CDR3 region has the DNA TGTGCCAGCTCCCCCTCCACAGCGGAAGGGACAGATACGCAGTATTTT.

This chain joins TRBV4-3 and TRBJ1-2; the D is unclear. V was cut by 0 bases and J by 8 bases, with 16 bases left in between. The CDR3 length is 15 residues. CDR1 LGHNA and CDR2 YSLEER come from the germline V gene. In DNA, the CDR3 is TGCGCCAGCAGCCAAGATCGAGTTCTGGTTTCCGGCTACACCTTC. Amino acids: CASSQDRVLVSGYTF.

The chain employs TRBV19 and TRBJ2-4; D is perhaps TRBD2 (7 bases). V was shortened by 3 bases and J by 4 bases, with 16 bases between the two germline ends. CDR3 length: 16 residues. Germline V lookup: CDR1 LNHDA, CDR2 SQIVND (reference sequence). CDR3 amino acids: CASSMGGGLRKNIQYF. The CDR3 bases are TGTGCCAGTAGTATGGGGGGGGGCCTAAGGAAAAACATTCAGTACTTC.

The chain joins TRBV5-1 to TRBJ1-4; D gene unclear. This CDR3 is 12 amino acids long. CDR1 is SGHRS and CDR2 is YFSETQ in the germline V gene. Trimming removed 0 bases at V and 12 bases at J, with 9 bases between. CDR3 in DNA: TGCGCCAGCAGCTTGGCGGGGAGGGAACTGTTTTTT. As protein: CASSLAGRELFF.

V and J are TRBV5-6 and TRBJ2-5; unclear D gene. This CDR3 is 13 amino acids long. Trimming pared 4 bases from V and 0 bases from J, leaving 7 bases between. Germline V CDR1 and CDR2: SGHDT, YYEEEE. CDR3 DNA: TGTGCCAGCAGCCCGACATACCAAGAGACCCAGTACTTC. Amino acids: CASSPTYQETQYF.

J is TRBJ1-2 and V is TRBV14, with a tentative D call TRBD1 (5 bases). V was pared by 4 bases and J by 3 bases, with 12 bases between. There are 14 residues in the CDR3. The V gene's germline CDR1 is SGHDN and CDR2 FVKESK. CDR3 in amino acids: CASSRQWADYGYTF. For the CDR3, the DNA is TGTGCCAGCAGCCGACAGTGGGCCGACTATGGCTACACCTTC.

This chain joins TRBV20-1 and TRBJ1-5; no clear D. The CDR3 totals 13 residues. Trimming left V 3 bases short and J 3 bases short, with 9 bases between. Germline loops: CDR1 DFQATT, CDR2 SNEGSKA (reference sequence). CDR3 sequence: CSASTVSNQPQHF. CDR3 bases: TGCAGTGCTAGTACAGTCTCCAATCAGCCCCAGCATTTT.

The chain joins TRBV24-1 to TRBJ2-7; 8 nucleotides line up with TRBD1. Germline trimming cut 4 bases from V and 3 bases from J; bases unmatched to any gene: 10. This CDR3 contains 16 residues. Germline V gene lookup returns CDR1 KGHDR and CDR2 SFDVKD. The DNA for the CDR3 is TGTGCCACCAGTGACCAAGGACAGGGCGAGTTCTACGAGCAGTACTTC. Translating gives CATSDQGQGEFYEQYF.

The chain uses TRBV30 and TRBJ2-7; D unclear. V was pared by 2 bases and J by 0 bases, with 5 bases between. The CDR3 runs 12 residues. Looked up from germline, CDR1 is GTSNPN and CDR2 is SVGIG (reference sequence). CDR3 DNA: TGTGCCTGGAGTTGGAGCTCCTACGAGCAGTACTTC. Residues: CAWSWSSYEQYF.

In DNA form, the CDR3 reads TGTGCCAGCTGGACAGGGTTGAGCAATCAGCCCCAGCATTTT. Protein: CASWTGLSNQPQHF. This chain joins TRBV7-2 and TRBJ1-5; TRBD1 aligns across 8 bases. The CDR3 runs 14 residues. The germline gives CDR1 SGHTA, CDR2 FQGNSA. With V trimmed by 8 bases and J by 1 base, 4 bases remained unmatched.

CDR3 residues: CASRDRRWGTDTQYF. CDR3 sequence (DNA): TGTGCCAGCAGAGACAGGCGATGGGGCACAGATACGCAGTATTTT. V gene TRBV9 combines with J gene TRBJ2-3, with D perhaps matching TRBD1 (6 bases). Between the trimmed V and J ends, which lost 5 bases and 1 base, there was a span of 14 bases. This CDR3 has 15 residues. Germline CDR1 is SGDLS and CDR2 is YYNGEE.

This sequence joins TRBV2 and TRBJ2-7; 15 bases are a match to TRBD2. The CDR3 totals 15 residues. Germline trimming cut 7 bases from V and 4 bases from J; bases unmatched to any gene: 5. The germline gives CDR1 SNHLY, CDR2 FYNNEI. The CDR3 nucleotides are TGTGCCAGCAAAAGCGGGACTAGCGGGAGGTACGAGCAGTACTTC. Protein sequence: CASKSGTSGRYEQYF. Drawing the rest from reference TRBV2 and TRBJ2-7, the complete variable domain is EPEVTQTPSHQVTQMGQEVILRCVPISNHLYFYWYRQILGQKVEFLVSFYNNEISEKSEIFDDQFSVERPDGSNFTLKIRSTKLEDSAMYFCASKSGTSGRYEQYFGPGTRLTVT.

The genes are TRBV19 and TRBJ1-6, with 8 positions matching TRBD1. The V gene's germline CDR1 is LNHDA and CDR2 SQIVND (reference sequence). After removal of 7 bases from V and 9 bases from J, the junction contained 8 bases not matched to a gene. The CDR3 has 14 amino acids. The CDR3 nucleotides are TGTGCCAGTAATCCGGACAGGGCCAGTTCACCCCTCCACTTT. Protein product: CASNPDRASSPLHF.

With respect to this clone: One junction end disagrees with the germline gene, perhaps due to a read error. The CDR3 sequence: CVSNRESGPQHF. CDR3 nucleotides: TGTGTCAGCAATAGAGAATCAGGGCCCCAGCATTTT. V usage is TRBV6-6 and J usage is TRBJ1-5; unclear D gene. The CDR3 is 12 amino acids. Per the germline V gene, CDR1 is MNHNY and CDR2 is SVGAGI (reference sequence).

V is TRBV28 and J is TRBJ1-1; 8 bases map to TRBD1. Germline lookup yields CDR1 MDHEN and CDR2 SYDVKM. The V gene end was trimmed by 10 bases and the J gene end by 1 base; junction bases not matched to a gene: 5. CDR3 size: 13 residues. The DNA for the CDR3 is TGTGCCAACCAGGGGGCCGAGAACACTGAAGCTTTCTTT. This gives the protein CANQGAENTEAFF.

The rearrangement uses TRBV11-2 and TRBJ2-4, with 7 bases matching TRBD2. V gave up 3 bases and J gave up 7 bases; unmatched junction bases: 3. This CDR3 has 13 residues. The germline CDR1 and CDR2 sequences are SGHAT and FQNNGV. The CDR3 region is CASSFRGSNIQYF. The CDR3 nucleotides read TGTGCCAGCAGCTTCCGCGGGAGTAACATTCAGTACTTC.

The sample holds a few counts of this clone. The chain has TRBV6-1 and TRBJ1-1; possible D gene TRBD1, 5 bases. Trimming removed 3 bases from V and 3 bases from J, with 14 bases in between. Per germline, CDR1 MNHNS and CDR2 SASEGT. This CDR3 comprises 15 residues. The CDR3 sequence: CASSDIGGWDTEAFF. CDR3 nucleotides: TGTGCCAGCAGTGATATTGGGGGGTGGGACACTGAAGCTTTCTTT.

The chain has TRBV7-9 and TRBJ2-1, with D uncertain. V lost 3 bases and J 7 bases, leaving 4 bases between the germline ends. The CDR3 consists of 11 residues. CDR1 is SEHNR, CDR2 FQNEAQ, per germline (reference sequence). The CDR3 DNA is TGTGCCAGCAGCTTTCTGAATGAGCAGTTCTTC. As protein: CASSFLNEQFF.

V is TRBV29-1 and J is TRBJ2-1; 9 nucleotides match TRBD2. CDR1 is SQVTM and CDR2 is ANQGSEA in the germline V gene. Trimming cost V 8 bases and J 6 bases; bases outside gene matches: 8. This CDR3 is built from 13 residues. CDR3 coding DNA: TGCAGCCACCAGGGACTAGCCCGCAATGAGCAGTTCTTC. It specifies CSHQGLARNEQFF.

The rearrangement joins TRBV30 to TRBJ1-1; no firm D call. Deletions cut 3 bases from V and 5 bases from J, with 13 bases between. This CDR3 has 13 residues. The germline gives CDR1 GTSNPN, CDR2 SVGIG (reference sequence). The CDR3 DNA follows: TGTGCCTGGAGCGTTGAGGAGTGGACTGAAGCTTTCTTT. Translated, it gives CAWSVEEWTEAFF. Full variable domain (missing parts from reference TRBV30 and TRBJ1-1): SQTIHQWPATLVQPVGSPLSLECTVEGTSNPNLYWYRQAAGRGLQLLFYSVGIGQISSEVPQNLSASRPQDRQFILSSKKLLLSDSGFYLCAWSVEEWTEAFFGQGTRLTVV.

This chain uses TRBV23-1 with TRBJ1-5, with 7 bases aligning to TRBD1. TRBV23-1 is an open reading frame whose function is uncertain. This CDR3 has 15 residues. V shed 6 bases, J shed 3 bases, and the junction held 8 bases outside the gene matches. CDR3 sequence: CASRRTGPTNQPQHF. CDR3 DNA sequence: TGCGCCAGCAGGCGGACAGGACCTACCAATCAGCCCCAGCATTTT.

V usage is TRBV7-2 and J usage is TRBJ1-5, with D perhaps TRBD1 (5 bases). V was cut by 3 bases and J by 0 bases, with 12 bases left in between. The length of the CDR3 is 16 residues. From germline, CDR1 is SGHTA and CDR2 FQGNSA. The chain's CDR3 is CASSLTGVSSNQPQHF. In nucleotides, the CDR3 is TGTGCCAGCAGCTTGACGGGGGTTAGTAGCAATCAGCCCCAGCATTTT.